This is a list of T cell receptor beta chains from one sample in a study of T-cell reconstitution after alpha-beta-depleted transplantation in children. TCRdb independently ran MiXCR on the PCR reads; one entry per CDR3 protein. The sample contains approximately 650,000 distinct CDR3 sequences, about an eighth of which appear only once. The sample was PBMCs, taken before TCRalphabeta/CD19-depleted stem cell transplant. The receptors were sampled from a girl aged 2-10 years with congenital amegakaryocytic thrombocytopenia, due to receive a stem cell transplant. The CDR3 runs from the conserved cysteine through the conserved F or W. D genes are given only for firm matches. Some rows have no size entry. The others give once, few or many, or a class for an expanded clone.

>few|.|TRBJ1-2|TRBV5-1
TGCGCCAGCAGCTTGGATGGACAGCCTGCTAACTATGGCTACACCTTC
CASSLDGQPANYGYTF
>many|.|TRBJ2-1|TRBV25-1
TGTGCCAGCAGTGAGGGTACCTACAATGAGCAGTTCTTC
CASSEGTYNEQFF
>many|.|TRBJ1-1|TRBV5-5
TGTGCCAGCAGCTTGGAACCCACCGTGGGGGCTGAAGCTTTCTTT
CASSLEPTVGAEAFF
>few|TRBD1|TRBJ1-2|TRBV6-1
TGTGCCAGCAAAGCAGGGGGGGCCAACTATGGCTACACCTTC
CASKAGGANYGYTF
>.|.|TRBJ2-7|TRBV5-1
TGCGCCAGCAGCTTGGGGGATTCTGGACTACGCGAGCAGTACTTC
CASSLGDSGLREQYF
>many|.|TRBJ2-1|TRBV18
TGTGCCAGCTCACCAGTGAGCTCCTACAATGAGCAGTTCTTC
CASSPVSSYNEQFF
>many|.|TRBJ1-1|TRBV6-1
TGTGCCAGCAGATTGATTGATCCGAACACTGAAGCTTTCTTT
CASRLIDPNTEAFF
>.|.|TRBJ2-1|TRBV20-1
TGCAGTGCTAGAGCCCTACTCGGGAGCGCCTCGGAGGAGCAGTTCTTC
CSARALLGSASEEQFF
>many|TRBD1|TRBJ2-2|TRBV20-1
TGCAGTGCTAGGCCGGACAGGGGATCCGGGGAGCTGTTTTTT
CSARPDRGSGELFF
>many|.|TRBJ2-5|TRBV7-9
TGTGCCAGCAGCGCGGGAGAGACCCAGTACTTC
CASSAGETQYF
>many|TRBD2|TRBJ2-5|TRBV7-2
TGTGCCAGCAGAGAAACTAGCGGGAGTGGAGAGACCCAGTACTTC
CASRETSGSGETQYF
>few|TRBD2|TRBJ2-1|TRBV5-1
TGCGCCAGCAGCTTTGTGCTAGCGGGAGGCAATGAGCAGTTCTTC
CASSFVLAGGNEQFF
>many|TRBD1|TRBJ2-5|TRBV6-1
TGTGCCAGCAGCAAGGACAGGGTGATGGAGACCCAGTACTTC
CASSKDRVMETQYF
>.|.|TRBJ1-1|TRBV10-3
TGTGCCATCAGCCTCAGTGTTGACACTGAAGCTTTCTTT
CAISLSVDTEAFF
>few|.|TRBJ2-7|TRBV20-1
TGCAGTGCTAGAGTGGGGTCACTCCCCTACGAGCAGTACTTC
CSARVGSLPYEQYF
>many|.|TRBJ2-1|TRBV5-1
TGCGCCAGCAGCTTGCTTGTCAGTAGCTCCTACAATGAGCAGTTCTTC
CASSLLVSSSYNEQFF
>few|TRBD2|TRBJ2-5|TRBV5-1
TGCGCCAGCACGCTTACGACTAGCGAACAAGAGACCCAGTACTTC
CASTLTTSEQETQYF
>many|.|TRBJ2-3|TRBV6-1
TGTGCCAGCAGTAATGGACGGTGGACGCAGTATTTT
CASSNGRWTQYF
>many|.|TRBJ1-1|TRBV20-1
TGCAGTGCTAGACCAGGGCTGAACACTGAAGCTTTCTTT
CSARPGLNTEAFF
>many|.|TRBJ2-1|TRBV29-1
TGCAGCCTTGACACTATTAATGAGCAGTTCTTC
CSLDTINEQFF
>many|.|TRBJ1-1|TRBV5-1
TGCGCCAGCAGCTTAGGGACGACCCTATCGGACACTGAAGCTTTCTTT
CASSLGTTLSDTEAFF
>.|.|TRBJ2-1|TRBV7-9
TGTGCCAGCAGCTTAGGCAGGACTCCCTACAATGAGCAGTTCTTC
CASSLGRTPYNEQFF
>many|.|TRBJ1-1|TRBV29-1
TGCAGCGTTGAAGATCGTCGGGGGATGAACACTGAAGCTTTCTTT
CSVEDRRGMNTEAFF
>many|.|TRBJ1-2|TRBV28
TGTGCCAGCAGTTTACTTGGGGCCACTTATGGCTACACCTTC
CASSLLGATYGYTF
>few|TRBD2|TRBJ2-3|TRBV5-1
TGCGCCAGCAGCCTCCGACTAGCGGAGAGCACAGATACGCAGTATTTT
CASSLRLAESTDTQYF
>.|.|TRBJ1-2|TRBV29-1
TGCAGCGTGCCTTGGGGGCAAGATGGCTACCCCTTC
CSVPWGQDGYPF
>many|.|TRBJ1-1|TRBV5-1
TGCGCCAGCAGCTTGGCATCGGGGGTATTGACTGAAGCTTTCTTT
CASSLASGVLTEAFF
>many|TRBD2|TRBJ2-3|TRBV10-3
TGTGCCACCGGAGGGGGTTCTAGCGGGAGTGGCACAGATACGCAGTATTTT
CATGGGSSGSGTDTQYF
>many|TRBD2|TRBJ2-3|TRBV28
TGTGCCAGCAGTTTAGGGGCTAGCGGGAACACAGATACGCAGTATTTT
CASSLGASGNTDTQYF
>.|.|TRBJ2-6|TRBV20-1
TGCAGTGCCAGGACGGACGAAAGCTCTGGGGCCAACGTCCTGACTTTC
CSARTDESSGANVLTF
>.|.|TRBJ1-1|TRBV7-9
TGTGCCAGCAGCGAAACAGTAGGGTCCACTGAAGCTTTCTTT
CASSETVGSTEAFF
>many|TRBD2|TRBJ2-1|TRBV7-8
TGTGCCAGCAGCCCCTATCCCGGGGGGAGCTCCTACAATGAGCAGTTCTTC
CASSPYPGGSSYNEQFF
>many|TRBD2|TRBJ2-3|TRBV5-1
TGCGCCAGCAGCTTCACTAGCGGGAGGGCCGCAGATACGCAGTATTTT
CASSFTSGRAADTQYF